This T cell receptor (beta chain) was recorded in a study of blood T cell repertoires in COVID-19. For the study at large: COVID-19 samples, acute and convalescent, were from the United States, Italy and Spain.

Authors' data handling: Amplification of reference gene primers was used by the study to estimate nucleated cell counts. Some clones are missing from TCRdb's copy, which holds only in-frame ones; the method was immunoSEQ multiplex PCR. D and trimming were read from the DNA, whereas the V and J calls and clone size are those reported in that table. The table records roughly 85,000 clones, around four fifths of them present only once. The receptor was isolated from a human donor in a cohort sampled during active COVID-19. Specimen: peripheral blood.

CDR3 DNA sequence: TGTGCCAGCAGTGAAGTGGAGGGTTCGGCTGGCTACACCTTC. Its protein product is CASSEVEGSAGYTF. The rearrangement joins TRBV6-1 to TRBJ1-2, with D uncertain. This CDR3 is built from 14 residues. V was cut by 1 base and J by 7 bases, with 13 bases left in between. The germline CDR1 and CDR2 sequences are MNHNS and SASEGT.